The source of this T cell receptor (beta chain) is a study of beta chain features in type 1 diabetes. Sequencing targeted expressed TCRB transcripts, as all isolated RNA had been reverse transcribed. The data were produced by immunoSEQ multiplex PCR, yet TCRdb's version contains in-frame clones alone and is incomplete. The sample gives 300,000 to 400,000 clones, about 12% of which show up once; 0.017% is in the top ten. With V trimmed by 0 bases and J by 1 base, 4 bases remained unmatched. Germline V gives CDR1 SGHRS, CDR2 YFSETQ. CDR3 length: 16 amino acids. This clone was seen a few times. Sequenced input: naive CD4+ T cells from blood. The TCR was taken from a man younger than 35 in good health. This sequence joins TRBV5-1 and TRBJ2-7; 10 nucleotides match TRBD2. The CDR3 DNA follows: TGCGCCAGCAGCTTGGTTCGGACTAGCGGATCCTACGAGCAGTACTTC. Residues: CASSLVRTSGSYEQYF. Full variable domain (outside the CDR3, taken from reference TRBV5-1 and TRBJ2-7): KAGVTQTPRYLIKTRGQQVTLSCSPISGHRSVSWYQQTPGQGLQFLFEYFSETQRNKGNFPGRFSGRQFSNSRSEMNVSTLELGDSALYLCASSLVRTSGSYEQYFGPGTRLTVT.